This TCR beta chain is from a study of identical twins. To note about this clonotype: Its cognate antigen is unknown.

TCRdb analysed the 5' RACE reads with MiXCR anew, one entry per CDR3 protein. The top ten clones hold 8% to 10% of a sample with around 220,000 distinct CDR3 sequences, over 9.5% of them seen once. Findings of the study overall: For zero-insertion analyses, partial confounding could come from invariant MAIT and iNKT cells.

Germline V gene lookup returns CDR1 GTSNPN and CDR2 SVGIG (reference sequence). Trimming pared 0 bases from V and 3 bases from J, leaving 12 bases between. CDR3 length: 14 amino acids. The chain recombines TRBV30 with TRBJ2-7; D is unresolved. This clonotype originated in a man aged 45 to 65 in good health. Sequencing was done on a sample of memory T cells sorted from blood. The CDR3 bases are TGTGCCTGGAGTGTAGGTGGCGGAAGCTACGAGCAGTACTTC. This gives the protein CAWSVGGGSYEQYF.